Each of the 4 T cell receptor beta chains below was sequenced from the same sample in a study of CD8 T cells in Susac syndrome. Random hexamers were used to reverse transcribe the RNA input (roughly 0.5 to 1 ug). One entry per CDR3 protein, called by TCRdb with MiXCR from the immunoSEQ multiplex PCR reads. Among 75,000 to 100,000 distinct CDR3 sequences listed, 94% were seen once. Sequencing used CD8+ T cells from PBMCs. Receptors originate from a human donor with Susac syndrome.

V and J are TRBV3-1 and TRBJ1-5; D unclear. This CDR3 contains 15 residues. V was pared by 4 bases and J by 2 bases, with 12 bases between. Germline CDR1 and CDR2: LGHDT and YNNKEL (reference sequence). CDR3 coding DNA: TGTGCCAGCAGCCCCGTGAGTTCAGGCAATCAGCCCCAGCATTTT. It codes for CASSPVSSGNQPQHF. Full variable domain (remainder filled in from reference TRBV3-1 and TRBJ1-5): DTAVSQTPKYLVTQMGNDKSIKCEQNLGHDTMYWYKQDSKKFLKIMFSYNNKELIINETVPNRFSPKSPDKAHLNLHINSLELGDSAVYFCASSPVSSGNQPQHFGDGTRLSIL.

The chain carries TRBV7-2 and TRBJ2-2; no firm D call. Germline CDR1 reads SGHTA; CDR2 reads FQGNSA. CDR3 length: 14 amino acids. The germline V and J ends were trimmed by 0 bases and 4 bases, with 6 bases remaining between them. In DNA form, the CDR3 reads TGTGCCAGCAGCTTAGCGGAGTCCACCGGGGAGCTGTTTTTT. This sequence encodes CASSLAESTGELFF.

The chain employs TRBV4-3 and TRBJ2-5; the D gene could be TRBD1 or TRBD2 (5 bases each). There are 15 residues in the CDR3. Trimming removed 0 bases at V and 5 bases at J, with 13 bases between. Germline values: CDR1 LGHNA, CDR2 YSLEER. The CDR3 DNA is TGCGCCAGCAGCCAAGAAAGGGACCCCGGCGAGACCCAGTACTTC. This sequence encodes CASSQERDPGETQYF.

On this clonotype itself: One end of the junction varies from germline; a read error may be responsible. The chain recombines TRBV4-2 with TRBJ1-6; the D gene is possibly TRBD1 (5 bases). CDR1 is LGHNA, CDR2 YNFKEQ, per germline. The CDR3 runs 15 residues. This chain's CDR3 is CASSQDRDGGSPLRF. CDR3 nucleotide sequence: TGTGCCAGCAGCCAAGATCGGGACGGAGGCTCACCCCTCCGCTTT.